The 14 T cell receptor delta chains reported below all come from one sample, sequenced in a study of γδ T cells in repeated Plasmodium falciparum infection. TCRdb reapplied CATT to the multiplex PCR reads. Altogether tens of thousands of delta-chain clones are present, over 1.1% being singletons, with the ten largest covering around 8.5%. Flow sorting of PBMC yielded separate Vgamma9/Vdelta2+ and Vdelta2-negative gammadelta T cell populations for bulk repertoire analysis. The sequencing input was gamma-delta T cells from blood. These receptors originate from a pool of human donors (malaria-infected and uninfected, not separated).

This clone came up a few times. TCRdb assigns this DNA the protein of a much larger clone, which departs from its translation at residue 5; this likely reflects a read error, and the protein shown comes from translating the DNA. The chain carries TRDV2 and TRDJ1, with 7 bases lining up with TRDD3. The J gene, left out of TCRdb, was set here by checking the DNA against germline. The ends lost 5 bases at V and 2 bases at J; junction bases unmatched: 25. The CDR3 contains 20 residues. The germline CDR1 and CDR2 sequences are GEAIGNYY and EKD. The CDR3 here is CACAPRWTPLGIGPTDKLIF. DNA for the CDR3: TGTGCCTGTGCGCCTCGGTGGACACCTCTGGGGATAGGACCGACCGATAAACTCATCTTT.

This clone was counted a few times. The TCRdb record carries a much larger clone's protein, which differs from this DNA's translation at residue 17; a read error is the likely cause, and the protein listed here is the DNA translation. A V gene of TRDV2 was called, but no J gene was assigned; TRDD3, as called in the table, went unchecked against the DNA. Germline V gene data show CDR1 as GEAIGNYY and CDR2 as EKD. The CDR3 has 18 residues. This CDR3 is CACEGLPVGETYTDKLTF. The CDR3 nucleotides are TGTGCCTGTGAGGGACTCCCAGTGGGGGAGACGTACACCGATAAACTCACCTTT.

This clone has more than one count but fewer than ten. TCRdb shows a much larger clone's protein in place of this DNA's translation, and the two differ at residue 11, likely through a read error; the protein shown is translated from the DNA. V usage is TRDV1 and J usage is TRDJ1; 10 bases align to TRDD3. Matching the DNA to germline supplied the J gene, which TCRdb does not give. Looked up from germline, CDR1 is TSWWSYY and CDR2 is QGS. V shed 0 bases and J 0 bases; nucleotides not matched to a gene: 10. CDR3 length: 19 amino acids. The CDR3 protein is CALGELGWGITSYTDKLIF. The CDR3 region has the DNA TGTGCTCTTGGGGAACTAGGCTGGGGGATAACCTCATACACCGATAAACTCATCTTT.

Points on this clone: Translating this DNA gives a protein that differs at residue 9 from the TCRdb one, which belongs to a much larger clone; a read error is likely, and the protein shown is this translation. This CDR3 reads CALGEPGGPSSWDTRQMFF. The DNA for the CDR3 is TGTGCTCTTGGGGAACCCGGGGGACCCAGCTCCTGGGACACCCGACAGATGTTTTTC. The chain employs TRDV1 and TRDJ3, with D possibly being TRDD3 (6 bases). The J gene is absent in TCRdb and was assigned here via DNA matching to germline. Trimming left V 1 base short and J 0 bases short, with 13 bases between. The CDR3 spans 19 residues. Germline lookup yields CDR1 TSWWSYY and CDR2 QGS.

This clone was detected a few times. The TCRdb protein comes from a much larger clone and disagrees with this DNA's translation at residue 18, likely due to a read error; the protein given here is derived from the DNA. V and J are TRDV1 and TRDJ1; 7 bases are shared with TRDD2. Looked up from germline, CDR1 is TSWWSYY and CDR2 is QGS. This CDR3 is 19 amino acids long. This chain's CDR3 is CALGDNLPSSFQFTDKLTF. For the CDR3, the DNA is TGTGCTCTTGGGGATAACCTGCCTTCCTCTTTTCAGTTCACCGATAAACTCACCTTT.

This clone was counted many times. This likely traces to a read error, being one base from a far larger clone. The same CDR3 is also encoded by other DNA sequences in this sample. Called V gene: TRDV2; the J gene was not called; whether TRDD3, the table's D call, matches the DNA was not checked. CDR3 size: 18 residues. CDR1 is GEAIGNYY and CDR2 is EKD in the germline V gene. The CDR3 loop reads CACDTVAFGKSFTDKLIF. For the CDR3, the DNA is TGTGCCTGTGACACCGTCGCCTTCGGGAAAAGCTTTACCGATAAACTCATCTTC.

Note on this clone: Only one base separates this from a far larger clonotype, so it likely reflects a read error. Other DNA sequences within the sample encode an identical CDR3. The V gene reported is TRDV2; the J gene is uncalled. The CDR3 totals 14 residues. From germline, CDR1 is GEAIGNYY and CDR2 EKD. CDR3 sequence: CACDALVHTDKLIF. The CDR3 region has the DNA TGTGCCTGTGACGCGCTCGTCCACACCGATAAGCTCATCTTT.

Note on this clone: The protein given by TCRdb reflects a much larger clone and differs at residue 9 from this DNA's translation, likely from a read error; the protein shown is the DNA's translation. The chain recombines TRDV1 with TRDJ1; D is perhaps TRDD3 (5 bases). V was shortened by 4 bases and J by 6 bases, with 18 bases between the two germline ends. CDR3 length equals 15 residues. The germline V gene encodes CDR1 TSWWSYY and CDR2 QGS. The chain's CDR3 is CALGGSVCGGYKLIF. Here the CDR3 DNA reads TGTGCTCTTGGGGGTAGCGTCTGCGGGGGCTATAAACTCATCTTT.

This clone was detected many times. The amino acid sequence in TCRdb belongs to a much larger clone and departs from this DNA's translation at residue 21, likely a sequencing read error; the sequence shown is translated from the DNA. Other DNA sequences from this sample encode an identical CDR3 as well. This chain links TRDV1 with TRDJ1; TRDD2 matches at 8 bases. In germline, CDR1 is TSWWSYY, CDR2 QGS. The CDR3 runs to 23 residues. CDR3 nucleotide sequence: TGTGCTCTTGGGGAACTCAAAATCTTCCTACTGACCCCGGGGATCATGTACACCGATAAACCCATCTTT. It translates to CALGELKIFLLTPGIMYTDKPIF.

Note on this clone: TCRdb's listed protein matches a much larger clone and diverges from this DNA's translation at residue 5, likely through a read error; the protein shown comes from the DNA. CDR3 coding DNA: TGTGCTCTTGGGGGCGTGCCTTCCTACTTTGTTGGGGGATACCCGTACACCGATAAACTCATCTTT. It codes for CALGGVPSYFVGGYPYTDKLIF. The chain recombines TRDV1 with TRDJ1, with a possible D match to TRDD3 (10 bases). The V end was cut by 4 bases, the J end by 0 bases, with 33 bases between. Per the germline V gene, CDR1 is TSWWSYY and CDR2 is QGS. CDR3 length: 22 residues.

This clone has just a few counts. The TCRdb protein comes from a much larger clone and disagrees with this DNA's translation at residue 7, likely due to a read error; the protein given here is derived from the DNA. The J gene is TRDJ1, the V gene TRDV2, with D perhaps matching TRDD3 (5 bases). TCRdb leaves out the J gene; it was filled in here by matching the DNA to germline. V dropped 4 bases and J dropped 0 bases, with 14 bases sitting between them. CDR1 is GEAIGNYY, CDR2 EKD, per germline. CDR3 size: 15 residues. CDR3 residues: CACEPLRDYTDKLIF. CDR3 coding DNA: TGTGCCTGTGAGCCTCTGAGGGATTACACCGATAAACTCATCTTT.

A note on this clone: A single base is all that separates this from a far larger clone, so a read error is likely. The identical CDR3 is also encoded by other nucleotide sequences in the sample. The J gene is TRDJ1, the V gene TRDV1; 7 nucleotides line up with TRDD3. V gave up 0 bases and J gave up 5 bases; unmatched junction bases: 9. The germline gives CDR1 TSWWSYY, CDR2 QGS. CDR3 size: 16 residues. The CDR3 nucleotides read TGTGCTCTTGGGGAACTTTTGTGGGGGAAGACAGATAAACTCATCTTT. Protein: CALGELLWGKTDKLIF.

As concerns this clone: The protein held in TCRdb is that of a much larger clone and does not match this DNA's translation at residue 10, likely because of a read error; the protein shown is translated from the DNA. The rearrangement uses TRDV2 and TRDJ1; D is undetermined. Assignment of the J gene here rests on matching the DNA to germline, because TCRdb gives none. This CDR3 region has 15 residues. Between the trimmed V and J ends, which lost 3 bases and 3 bases, there was a span of 16 bases. In germline, CDR1 is GEAIGNYY, CDR2 EKD. CDR3: CACDPVPIHADKLIF. CDR3 DNA: TGTGCCTGTGACCCGGTTCCCATCCACGCCGATAAACTCATCTTT.

About this clone: This likely traces to a read error, being one base from a far larger clone. The same CDR3 is also encoded by other DNA sequences in this sample. The V and J genes are TRDV1 and TRDJ1; 10 nucleotides match TRDD3. The germline V gene has CDR1 TSWWSYY and CDR2 QGS. The CDR3 is made up of 22 amino acids. The J segment lost 0 bases and the V segment lost 0 bases, leaving 19 bases of the junction unmatched. CDR3: CALGELGPLKVLGDPNTDKLIF. DNA of the CDR3: TGTGCTCTTGGGGAACTCGGCCCTCTCAAAGTACTGGGGGATCCGAACACCGATAAACTCATCTTT.